These T cell receptor beta chains were read from a single sample in a study of TIL therapy for anti-PD-1-resistant metastatic lung cancer. Method: immunoSEQ multiplex PCR; TCRdb's copy keeps in-frame clones and lacks some. The sample shows 2,000 to 3,000 clones, over 65% of them seen only once. The sequencing used tumor tissue, collected at baseline. Receptors were obtained from a person aged 25 to 79 with non-small cell lung cancer. Some clones in this sample may be carry-over from other donors' samples. CDR3s include the opening cysteine and the closing phenylalanine or tryptophan. Fields, in order: J gene, clone size, V gene, D gene, CDR3 DNA, CDR3 protein. D genes are given only for firm matches. A row's size may be missing; if present it is once, few, many or a size class.

J: TRBJ1-1
size: few
V: TRBV6-5
D: NA
DNA: TGTGCCAGCATAAGCGGACGGGCCACTGAAGCTTTCTTT
CDR3: CASISGRATEAFF

J: TRBJ1-2
size: NA
V: TRBV5-5
D: TRBD1
DNA: TGTGCCAGCAGTCCCGGGACAGGGGACTATGGCTACACCTTC
CDR3: CASSPGTGDYGYTF

J: TRBJ2-3
size: NA
V: TRBV30
D: NA
DNA: TGTGCCTGGAGTGTACTCCGACGGGGAGATACGCAGTATTTT
CDR3: CAWSVLRRGDTQYF

J: TRBJ2-5
size: NA
V: TRBV5-1
D: TRBD1
DNA: TGCGCCAGCAGCATGGGACAGGGAGAAGAGACCCAGTACTTC
CDR3: CASSMGQGEETQYF

J: TRBJ1-3
size: NA
V: TRBV28
D: TRBD1
DNA: TGTGCCAGCAGTCTGCCTGGACAGGGGAGAAACACCATATATTTT
CDR3: CASSLPGQGRNTIYF

J: TRBJ1-6
size: NA
V: TRBV14
D: TRBD1
DNA: TGTGCCAGCAGTCGGACAGGGGGAACCTCACCCCTCCACTTT
CDR3: CASSRTGGTSPLHF

J: TRBJ1-1
size: NA
V: TRBV7-2
D: TRBD1
DNA: TGTGCCAGCAGCGCGGGACAGATTACAACCGAAGCTTTCTTT
CDR3: CASSAGQITTEAFF

J: TRBJ2-1
size: NA
V: TRBV7-2
D: NA
DNA: TGTGCCAGCAGCCTAAGCCAGTTAAAACATGAGCAGTTCTTC
CDR3: CASSLSQLKHEQFF

J: TRBJ1-1
size: NA
V: TRBV7-8
D: NA
DNA: TGTGCCAGCAGCTTCCTAATATCCACTGAAGCTTTCTTT
CDR3: CASSFLISTEAFF

J: TRBJ2-7
size: NA
V: TRBV7-6
D: TRBD1
DNA: TGTGCCAGCAGCTTGCAGGGGGCGTCCTACGAGCAGTACTTC
CDR3: CASSLQGASYEQYF

J: TRBJ2-5
size: NA
V: TRBV5-1
D: TRBD1
DNA: TGCGCCAGCAGCTATAGACAGGGGCTTGGGGAGACCCAGTACTTC
CDR3: CASSYRQGLGETQYF

J: TRBJ2-7
size: NA
V: TRBV10-2
D: NA
DNA: TGCGCCACCTTCCAGGGTATCAACGAGCAGTACTTC
CDR3: CATFQGINEQYF

J: TRBJ2-7
size: NA
V: TRBV2
D: TRBD2
DNA: TGTGCCAGCAGTAGACTTAAGCGGGGGGCCTACGAGCAGTACTTC
CDR3: CASSRLKRGAYEQYF

J: TRBJ1-6
size: NA
V: TRBV6-5
D: TRBD1
DNA: TGTGCCAGCAGTGGCAGGACAGGATCACCCCTCCACTTT
CDR3: CASSGRTGSPLHF

J: TRBJ1-3
size: NA
V: TRBV2
D: NA
DNA: TGTGCCATCGGCGGAGGAAACACCATATATTTT
CDR3: CAIGGGNTIYF

J: TRBJ1-1
size: NA
V: TRBV7-2
D: TRBD1
DNA: TGTGCCAGCAGCTTTCGGACAGGCGCTCGGGGCACTGAAGCTTTCTTT
CDR3: CASSFRTGARGTEAFF

J: TRBJ2-1
size: NA
V: TRBV7-3
D: NA
DNA: TGTGCCAGCAGCCCCCAGCTTACGGGGGTTGGGGGCGAGCAGTTCTTC
CDR3: CASSPQLTGVGGEQFF

J: TRBJ2-7
size: large
V: TRBV2
D: NA
DNA: TGTGCCAGCAGTACATACTGGGAGCAGTACTTC
CDR3: CASSTYWEQYF

J: TRBJ2-1
size: NA
V: TRBV11-3
D: NA
DNA: TGTGCCAGCAGCCATAGGACATGGAGAGTCAATGAGCAGTTCTTC
CDR3: CASSHRTWRVNEQFF

J: TRBJ1-1
size: large
V: TRBV29-1
D: NA
DNA: TGCAGCGTTGCGTATGACCCGGGTCCGAACACTGAAGCTTTCTTT
CDR3: CSVAYDPGPNTEAFF

J: TRBJ2-1
size: NA
V: TRBV5-4
D: TRBD2
DNA: TGTGCCAGCAGCTTGGCCTTAGCGGGACCCGAGCAAAATAGCGATGAGCAGTTCTTC
CDR3: CASSLALAGPEQNSDEQFF